The 30 T cell receptor beta chains reported below all come from one sample, sequenced in a study of early T cells in non-severe SARS-CoV-2 infection (dated by TCRdb to the early 2020s). The method was 5' RACE. This sample was sequenced with a NextSeq 500. TCRdb passed the public sequencing reads through fastp at Q25 and MiXCR, retaining productive beta sequences. Rows with a matching CDR3 protein are joined into one entry that keeps the most common DNA and genes. The sample yields around 80,000 distinct CDR3 sequences; 11% were counted once. The top ten clonotypes cover around 12% of the sample. The material sequenced was whole blood, taken at baseline. These receptors all stem from an adult who was a healthcare worker with PCR-confirmed SARS-CoV-2 infection or an uninfected control (not recorded which).

The chain carries TRBV7-9 and TRBJ1-4; D is undetermined. CDR1 and CDR2 (germline): SEHNR, FQNEAQ (reference sequence). CDR3 length: 16 residues. Between the trimmed V and J ends, which lost 1 base and 0 bases, there was a span of 9 bases. Here the CDR3 DNA reads TGTGCCAGCAGCTTAGGAGGCCGCCCAACTAATGAAAAACTGTTTTTT. This codes for CASSLGGRPTNEKLFF.

Ten or more counts support this clonotype. The chain carries TRBV2 and TRBJ1-6, with D perhaps TRBD1 (6 bases). CDR3 length: 13 residues. Germline V gene sequence: CDR1 SNHLY, CDR2 FYNNEI. Trimming took off 10 bases at V and 11 bases at J, with 18 bases between the two ends. DNA for the CDR3: TGTGCCATCAACGGACGGCCAGGGGCACCCCTCCACTTT. This gives the protein CAINGRPGAPLHF.

The chain couples TRBV7-9 to TRBJ1-2; D might be TRBD1 (5 bases). The CDR3 has 13 amino acids. Trimming cost V 4 bases and J 6 bases, with 12 bases left between them. Per the germline V gene, CDR1 is SEHNR and CDR2 is FQNEAQ (reference sequence). DNA of the CDR3: TGTGCCAGCAGCTCAGGGAGGCAGAATGGCTACACCTTC. Translated, it gives CASSSGRQNGYTF.

The table lists this clonotype with many counts. CDR3 protein: CASSLAEIIGEQYF. CDR3 sequence (DNA): TGTGCCAGCAGCTTAGCTGAGATTATCGGCGAGCAGTACTTC. V and J are TRBV11-2 and TRBJ2-7; no clear D gene. Germline V gene data show CDR1 as SGHAT and CDR2 as FQNNGV. The CDR3 has 14 residues. V lost 1 base and J 6 bases, leaving 13 bases between the germline ends.

This clonotype has a count of ten or more. The gene calls are TRBV14 and TRBJ1-2, with 7 positions matching TRBD1. Germline CDR1 and CDR2: SGHDN and FVKESK. The CDR3 is made up of 14 amino acids. The trim removed 5 bases at V and 4 bases at J, leaving 7 bases unmatched. The CDR3 coding sequence is TGTGCCAGCAGCAACAGGGGCCAGACCTATGGCTACACCTTC. This sequence encodes CASSNRGQTYGYTF.

This clonotype was observed a handful of times. This chain joins TRBV6-5 and TRBJ1-1; possibly TRBD1 for D (6 bases). Trimming took 4 bases from V and 8 from J, leaving 11 bases between them. This CDR3 is 12 amino acids long. The germline CDR1 and CDR2 sequences are MNHEY and SVGAGI. The CDR3 loop is CASSSRGGEAFF. CDR3 coding DNA: TGTGCCAGCAGTTCCCGAGGGGGGGAAGCTTTCTTT.

The chain recombines TRBV5-1 with TRBJ1-5; D is ambiguous. CDR1 is SGHRS, CDR2 YFSETQ, per germline. The CDR3 extends over 15 amino acids. V was pared by 2 bases and J by 0 bases, with 9 bases between. DNA of the CDR3: TGCGCCAGCAGCTTTGACGGATTTAGCAATCAGCCCCAGCATTTT. It specifies CASSFDGFSNQPQHF. The whole variable domain, remainder taken from reference TRBV5-1 and TRBJ1-5, is KAGVTQTPRYLIKTRGQQVTLSCSPISGHRSVSWYQQTPGQGLQFLFEYFSETQRNKGNFPGRFSGRQFSNSRSEMNVSTLELGDSALYLCASSFDGFSNQPQHFGDGTRLSIL.

In nucleotides, the CDR3 is TGTGCCAGCAGCCCGAGCCCGCGGGGATCAGGAGCTTTCTTT. It is translated as CASSPSPRGSGAFF. The rearrangement links TRBV9 to TRBJ1-1, with D uncertain. The CDR3 has 14 residues. The ends were cut back, 4 bases at V and 10 bases at J, with 20 bases in the middle. From germline, CDR1 is SGDLS and CDR2 YYNGEE.

This clonotype was counted ten times or more. The chain combines TRBV15 with TRBJ1-1; unclear D gene. The V end was cut by 0 bases, the J end by 2 bases, with 10 bases between. CDR3 length: 15 amino acids. CDR1 and CDR2 (germline): LNHNV, YYDKDF (reference sequence). CDR3 sequence reads: CATSRDFSANTEAFF. The DNA of the CDR3 is TGTGCCACCAGCAGAGATTTCTCGGCTAACACTGAAGCTTTCTTT.

This clonotype counts as medium-sized. The chain uses TRBV20-1 and TRBJ2-1; the D is unclear. CDR3 length: 12 amino acids. The V and J ends lost 3 bases and 9 bases respectively, with 12 bases between them. Germline-derived CDR1 and CDR2 are DFQATT and SNEGSKA (reference sequence). The CDR3 DNA reads TGCAGTGCTAGGCCTCCACCGGGTGAGCAGTTCTTC. It encodes CSARPPPGEQFF.

The table lists this clonotype with many counts. The chain employs TRBV11-3 and TRBJ2-3; TRBD2 matches 13 bases. V lost 1 base, J lost 6 bases, and 7 bases stayed unmatched. This CDR3 spans 17 amino acids. The V gene's germline CDR1 is SGHNT and CDR2 YENEEA. CDR3 nucleotides: TGTGCCAGCAGCTTAGGCCTGGGACTAGCGGGGAGTGATACGCAGTATTTT. Its translation: CASSLGLGLAGSDTQYF.

Ten or more counts support this clonotype. The chain couples TRBV18 to TRBJ2-3, with D tentatively TRBD1 (5 bases). The V gene lost 1 base and the J gene lost 6 bases, with 5 bases spanning the gap. The CDR3 totals 12 residues. The V gene's germline CDR1 is KGHSH and CDR2 LQKENI. The CDR3 DNA reads as TGTGCCAGCTCACCACAGGGGGATACGCAGTATTTT. Its translation: CASSPQGDTQYF.

This clonotype was seen many times. This chain connects TRBV7-2 to TRBJ2-3; D gene uncertain. Germline CDR1 and CDR2: SGHTA and FQGNSA. Trimming left V 0 bases short and J 3 bases short, with 7 bases between. This CDR3 is built from 14 residues. In nucleotides, the CDR3 is TGTGCCAGCAGCTTAGCAATAGCAACAGATACGCAGTATTTT. Translation: CASSLAIATDTQYF.

The chain is built from TRBV13 and TRBJ2-2; D possibly corresponds to TRBD1 (5 bases). The V and J ends lost 5 bases and 4 bases respectively, with 11 bases between them. Looked up from germline, CDR1 is PRHDT and CDR2 is FYEKMQ (reference sequence). This CDR3 is built from 14 residues. The CDR3 region is CASSQGHPTGELFF. The CDR3 DNA reads as TGTGCCAGCAGCCAAGGACATCCCACCGGGGAGCTGTTTTTT.

V gene TRBV13 combines with J gene TRBJ2-1; the D gene is possibly TRBD1 (6 bases). V lost 0 bases, J lost 7 bases, and 19 bases lay in between. This CDR3 is built from 17 residues. CDR1 and CDR2 (germline): PRHDT, FYEKMQ (reference sequence). CDR3 DNA sequence: TGTGCCAGCAGCTTAGGCCGAGGGGGTCTTAATCGGAATGAGCAGTTCTTC. It is translated as CASSLGRGGLNRNEQFF. The full variable domain, its missing parts supplied by reference TRBV13 and TRBJ2-1, is AAGVIQSPRHLIKEKRETATLKCYPIPRHDTVYWYQQGPGQDPQFLISFYEKMQSDKGSIPDRFSAQQFSDYHSELNMSSLELGDSALYFCASSLGRGGLNRNEQFFGPGTRLTVL.

This rearrangement joins TRBV28 to TRBJ2-1; TRBD2 matches 9 bases. CDR1 MDHEN and CDR2 SYDVKM come from the germline V gene. This CDR3 has 15 amino acids. The V and J ends lost 3 bases and 10 bases, in that order; junction bases with no gene match: 10. The CDR3 DNA follows: TGTGCCAGCAGTTTGTCCCTAGCGGGGCGGCGAGAGCAGTTCTTC. Its translation is CASSLSLAGRREQFF.

This clonotype occurred many times. The gene calls are TRBV12-5 and TRBJ1-4; tentatively, D is TRBD1 (6 bases). Trimming pared 6 bases from V and 1 base from J, leaving 15 bases between. Germline-derived CDR1 and CDR2 are LGHNT and FRNRAP. The length of the CDR3 is 16 residues. DNA of the CDR3: TGTGCTAGTGGACAGGGAATAGCGAGAACTAATGAAAAACTGTTTTTT. Protein sequence: CASGQGIARTNEKLFF.

This clonotype was observed a handful of times. The rearrangement links TRBV3-1 to TRBJ1-4; D is undetermined. The V gene lost 0 bases and the J gene lost 5 bases, with 10 bases spanning the gap. The CDR3 consists of 15 residues. In germline, CDR1 is LGHDT, CDR2 YNNKEL (reference sequence). As DNA, the CDR3 is TGTGCCAGCAGCCAAGATGGGCGGAAAAATGAAAAACTGTTTTTT. Its translation is CASSQDGRKNEKLFF. Using reference TRBV3-1 and TRBJ1-4 for the parts outside the CDR3, the full variable domain is DTAVSQTPKYLVTQMGNDKSIKCEQNLGHDTMYWYKQDSKKFLKIMFSYNNKELIINETVPNRFSPKSPDKAHLNLHINSLELGDSAVYFCASSQDGRKNEKLFFGSGTQLSVL.

This clonotype has only a few counts. This chain joins TRBV3-1 and TRBJ2-1; D not certain. Deletions cut 4 bases from V and 9 bases from J, with 10 bases between. Germline loops: CDR1 LGHDT, CDR2 YNNKEL (reference sequence). CDR3 length equals 12 residues. The CDR3 here is CASSLTITEQFF. The CDR3 DNA reads as TGTGCCAGCAGCCTCACTATAACTGAGCAGTTCTTC.

V usage is TRBV6-2 or TRBV6-3 and J usage is TRBJ1-1; a weak D match, TRBD1 (6 bases). V lost 5 bases to trimming and J lost 2 bases, with 15 bases between them. This CDR3 contains 15 residues. From germline, CDR1 is MNHEY and CDR2 SVGEGT. CDR3 nucleotides: TGTGCCAGCAGTCCCCGGGCCAGGGGAAACACTGAAGCTTTCTTT. Its protein is CASSPRARGNTEAFF.

This clonotype was detected ten times or more. The V gene is TRBV4-2, the J gene TRBJ2-7, with D perhaps TRBD1 or TRBD2 (5 bases each). Between the trimmed V and J ends, which lost 0 bases and 2 bases, there was a span of 11 bases. The CDR3 is made up of 15 amino acids. Germline CDR1 is LGHNA and CDR2 is YNFKEQ. The CDR3 here is CASSQDSGAPYEQYF. CDR3 nucleotides: TGTGCCAGCAGCCAAGATTCCGGGGCCCCCTACGAGCAGTACTTC.

This clonotype was detected only a few times. The V gene is TRBV4-2, the J gene TRBJ2-7; tentatively, D is TRBD2 (6 bases). The ends were cut back, 0 bases at V and 5 bases at J, with 14 bases in the middle. The CDR3 loop spans 15 amino acids. Germline V lookup: CDR1 LGHNA, CDR2 YNFKEQ. The CDR3 DNA follows: TGTGCCAGCAGCCAAGAATCGGAGGGGCAGGACGAGCAGTACTTC. Its protein product is CASSQESEGQDEQYF.

J is TRBJ1-3 and V is TRBV12-3 or TRBV12-4; D unresolved. There are 12 residues in the CDR3. V lost 8 bases to trimming and J lost 0 bases, with 5 bases between them. In DNA form, the CDR3 reads TGTGCCAGCGAGAGCTCTGGAAACACCATATATTTT. Encoded protein: CASESSGNTIYF.

Many counts were recorded for this clonotype. The chain has TRBV3-1 and TRBJ2-7; 7 bases agree with TRBD2. The CDR3 has 15 residues. Germline V gene data show CDR1 as LGHDT and CDR2 as YNNKEL (reference sequence). V was pared by 1 base and J by 4 bases, with 7 bases of the junction left unmatched. The CDR3 loop reads CASSQAALAEYEQYF. As DNA, the CDR3 is TGTGCCAGCAGCCAAGCAGCCCTAGCGGAGTACGAGCAGTACTTC.

This clonotype was observed many times. Relative to the germline gene, one junction end is altered; a read error may explain this. Here the CDR3 reads CASSPHGSPNNEQFF. CDR3 coding DNA: TGCGCCAGCAGCCCACACGGATCTCCTAACAATGAGCAGTTCTTC. This chain uses TRBV7-6 with TRBJ2-1; D is unclear. The CDR3 is 15 amino acids. Germline lookup yields CDR1 SGHVS and CDR2 FNYEAQ.

The chain is built from TRBV2 and TRBJ2-7; D unclear. The CDR3 runs to 12 residues. In germline, CDR1 is SNHLY, CDR2 FYNNEI. Trimming cost V 4 bases and J 1 base, with 5 bases left between them. The DNA for the CDR3 is TGTGCCAGCAGTGCCGTTTCCTACGAGCAGTACTTC. Its protein product is CASSAVSYEQYF.

This clonotype was recorded many times. The chain has TRBV20-1 and TRBJ1-1; D ambiguous. This CDR3 has 15 residues. With 2 bases removed from V and 3 bases from J, the gap between germline ends came to 16 bases. CDR1 and CDR2 (germline): DFQATT, SNEGSKA (reference sequence). CDR3 DNA: TGCAGTGCTAGAAAGTTAGAGGCTCTGGACACTGAAGCTTTCTTT. It yields the protein CSARKLEALDTEAFF.

CDR3 DNA: TGTGCCAGCAGACGGGAAGGAGCTGCCGCCTACGAGCAGTACTTC. It is translated as CASRREGAAAYEQYF. The chain combines TRBV11-2 with TRBJ2-7, with a tentative D call TRBD2 (5 bases). This CDR3 region has 15 residues. Germline V gene lookup returns CDR1 SGHAT and CDR2 FQNNGV. The V end was cut by 6 bases, the J end by 2 bases, with 17 bases between.

The chain couples TRBV19 to TRBJ1-2; tentatively, D is TRBD1 (5 bases). CDR1 and CDR2 (germline): LNHDA, SQIVND (reference sequence). CDR3 length: 15 residues. Trimming shortened V by 0 bases and J by 6 bases, and 14 bases separated the two germline ends. CDR3 in amino acids: CASSIDLIGTDGYTF. DNA of the CDR3: TGTGCCAGTAGTATAGATCTAATTGGGACGGATGGCTACACCTTC.

This clonotype was found a few times. The rearrangement joins TRBV29-1 to TRBJ2-3; D call uncertain. V dropped 7 bases and J dropped 1 base, with 12 bases sitting between them. CDR3 length: 13 residues. Per germline, CDR1 SQVTM and CDR2 ANQGSEA. CDR3 sequence reads: CSGNRAGTDTQYF. The CDR3 nucleotides are TGCAGCGGGAATCGGGCTGGCACAGATACGCAGTATTTT.